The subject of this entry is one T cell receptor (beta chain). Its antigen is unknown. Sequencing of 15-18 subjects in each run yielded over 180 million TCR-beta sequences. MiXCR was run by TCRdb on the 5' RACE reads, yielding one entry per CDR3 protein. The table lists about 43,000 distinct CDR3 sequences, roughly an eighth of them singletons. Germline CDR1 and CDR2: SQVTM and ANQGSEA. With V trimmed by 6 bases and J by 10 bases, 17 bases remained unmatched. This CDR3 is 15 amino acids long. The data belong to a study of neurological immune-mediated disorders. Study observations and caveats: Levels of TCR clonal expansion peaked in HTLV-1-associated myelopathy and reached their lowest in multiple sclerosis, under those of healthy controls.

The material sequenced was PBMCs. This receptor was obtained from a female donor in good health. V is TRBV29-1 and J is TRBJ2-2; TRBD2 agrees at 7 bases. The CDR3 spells CSVGREGTGAVELFF. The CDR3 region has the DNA TGCAGCGTGGGTAGGGAGGGGACCGGCGCCGTGGAGCTGTTTTTT.